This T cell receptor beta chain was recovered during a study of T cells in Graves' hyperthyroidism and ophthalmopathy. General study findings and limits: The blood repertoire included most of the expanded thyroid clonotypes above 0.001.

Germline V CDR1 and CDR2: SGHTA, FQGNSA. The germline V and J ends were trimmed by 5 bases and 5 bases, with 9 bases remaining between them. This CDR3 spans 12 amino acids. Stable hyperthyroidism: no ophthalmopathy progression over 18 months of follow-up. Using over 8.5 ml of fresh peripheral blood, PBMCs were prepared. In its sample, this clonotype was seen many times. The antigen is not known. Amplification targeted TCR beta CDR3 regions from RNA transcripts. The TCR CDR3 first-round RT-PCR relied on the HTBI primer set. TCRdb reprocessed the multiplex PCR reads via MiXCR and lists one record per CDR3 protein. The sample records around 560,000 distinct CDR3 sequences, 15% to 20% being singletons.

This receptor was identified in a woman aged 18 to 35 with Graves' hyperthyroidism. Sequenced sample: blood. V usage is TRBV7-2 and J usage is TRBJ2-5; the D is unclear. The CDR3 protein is CASSPTRETQYF. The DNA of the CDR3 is TGTGCCAGCAGCCCCACCAGGGAGACCCAGTACTTC.